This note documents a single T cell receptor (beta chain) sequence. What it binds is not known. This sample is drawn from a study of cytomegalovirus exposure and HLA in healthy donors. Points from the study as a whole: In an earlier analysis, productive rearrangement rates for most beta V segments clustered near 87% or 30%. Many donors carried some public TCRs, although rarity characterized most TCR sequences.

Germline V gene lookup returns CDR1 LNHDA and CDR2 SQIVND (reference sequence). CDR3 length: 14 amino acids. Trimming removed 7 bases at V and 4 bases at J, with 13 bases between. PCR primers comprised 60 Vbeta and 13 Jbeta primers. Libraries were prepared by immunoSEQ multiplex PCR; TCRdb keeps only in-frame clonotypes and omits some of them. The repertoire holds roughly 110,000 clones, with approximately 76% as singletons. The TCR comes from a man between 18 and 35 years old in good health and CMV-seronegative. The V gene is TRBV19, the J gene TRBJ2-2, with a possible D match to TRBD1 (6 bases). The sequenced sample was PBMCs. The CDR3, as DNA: TGTGCCAGTATTAGGGCAGGGGTCACCGGGGAGCTGTTTTTT. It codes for CASIRAGVTGELFF.